Presented here are 25 T cell receptor beta chains from one specimen sequenced in a study of metastatic and nonmetastatic thyroid tumors. Not a single patient had been given any form of treatment at any point before undergoing thyroid surgery. Via MiXCR, TCRdb re-called the PCR reads. The sample holds tens of thousands of clones, about 16% seen once. Sequenced material: blood. The receptor set was obtained from a female donor with papillary thyroid cancer or a benign thyroid nodule (not recorded which). Some clones in this sample may be carry-over from other donors' samples.

This clone is labeled as medium-sized. This rearrangement joins TRBV27 to TRBJ2-7; 9 bases are shared with TRBD1. The junction had 5 bases not matched to a gene; V was cut back by 7 bases and J by 1 base. The germline V gene has CDR1 MNHEY and CDR2 SMNVEV (reference sequence). The length of the CDR3 is 14 residues. CDR3 bases: TGTGCCAGCACCCGAGGGACAGGGTCCTACGAGCAGTACTTC. Amino acids: CASTRGTGSYEQYF.

This clone was observed at least ten times. The genes are TRBV29-1 and TRBJ1-4; 8 bases line up with TRBD1. This CDR3 is 13 amino acids long. The trim removed 7 bases at V and 8 bases at J, leaving 9 bases unmatched. CDR1 SQVTM and CDR2 ANQGSEA come from the germline V gene. The CDR3 nucleotides are TGCAGCGCGATGATCCGACAGGGGGAAAAACTGTTTTTT. This gives the protein CSAMIRQGEKLFF.

This sequence joins TRBV11-2 and TRBJ2-3; the match to TRBD1 covers 7 bases. Germline CDR1 reads SGHAT; CDR2 reads FQNNGV. This CDR3 has 16 residues. V lost 5 bases, J lost 7 bases, and 15 bases stayed unmatched. The CDR3 DNA reads as TGTGCCAGCAGCACTCCGGGACAGTGGGCACTAAATACGCAGTATTTT. This gives the protein CASSTPGQWALNTQYF. The full variable domain, its missing parts supplied by reference TRBV11-2 and TRBJ2-3, is EAGVAQSPRYKIIEKRQSVAFWCNPISGHATLYWYQQILGQGPKLLIQFQNNGVVDDSQLPKDRFSAERLKGVDSTLKIQPAKLEDSAVYLCASSTPGQWALNTQYFGPGTRLTVL.

For this clone: A much bigger clone sits one base away, suggesting this may be a read error. The V gene is TRBV5-6, the J gene TRBJ2-7; 12 bases match TRBD1. Germline loops: CDR1 SGHDT, CDR2 YYEEEE. This CDR3 comprises 14 residues. CDR3 amino acids: CAISPGTGGREQYF. The CDR3, as DNA: TGTGCCATCAGCCCGGGGACAGGGGGCCGGGAGCAGTACTTC.

This clone came up many times. The chain carries TRBV2 and TRBJ2-1; 7 nucleotides align to TRBD2. Germline CDR1 is SNHLY and CDR2 is FYNNEI. This CDR3 region has 18 residues. Trimming cost V 0 bases and J 5 bases; bases outside gene matches: 13. Here the CDR3 reads CASSEAHPKAGLDNEQFF. The CDR3 coding sequence is TGTGCCAGCAGTGAAGCCCATCCAAAAGCGGGGCTAGACAATGAGCAGTTCTTC.

This clone was picked up many times. This rearrangement joins TRBV28 to TRBJ1-1, with D perhaps matching TRBD1 (5 bases). V was trimmed by 5 bases and J by 5 bases, leaving 18 bases between them. This CDR3 is built from 15 residues. Germline V gene sequence: CDR1 MDHEN, CDR2 SYDVKM. In DNA, the CDR3 is TGTGCCAGCAGTACGGGTGGGGGGGGGACGACTGAAGCTTTCTTT. Translation gives CASSTGGGGTTEAFF.

The CDR3 region is CASSEASWRRNTIYF. The CDR3 nucleotides are TGTGCCAGCAGTGAAGCATCCTGGCGCAGAAACACCATATATTTT. This chain links TRBV6-1 with TRBJ1-3; D gene ambiguous. V gave up 0 bases and J gave up 5 bases, with 11 bases separating them. Germline CDR1 and CDR2: MNHNS and SASEGT. This CDR3 region has 15 residues.

This chain uses TRBV20-1 with TRBJ1-1, with TRBD1 identical over 9 bases. The CDR3 runs 15 residues. Germline V lookup: CDR1 DFQATT, CDR2 SNEGSKA (reference sequence). The ends lost 5 bases at V and 1 base at J; junction bases unmatched: 8. The CDR3 bases are TGCAGTGCTTTTACAGGGGGCGCGGGGAACACTGAAGCTTTCTTT. Translated, it gives CSAFTGGAGNTEAFF.

As for this clone: At one of its ends the junction is not consistent with the germline gene, which may arise from a read error. The chain employs TRBV24-1 and TRBJ2-2, with D possibly matching TRBD1 (8 bases). Germline loops: CDR1 KGHDR, CDR2 SFDVKD. The CDR3 consists of 11 residues. The CDR3 sequence is CASEQGGLLLF. The CDR3 DNA is TGTGCCTCCGAACAGGGGGGGTTGCTGCTTTTC.

By share of the sample, this clone is medium-sized. J is TRBJ2-2 and V is TRBV6-6, with 11 bases lining up with TRBD2. With V trimmed by 10 bases and J by 0 bases, 13 bases remained unmatched. The CDR3 has 18 amino acids. From germline, CDR1 is MNHNY and CDR2 SVGAGI (reference sequence). The CDR3 is CAIARTSGLRSNTGELFF. CDR3 bases: TGTGCCATCGCCAGGACTAGCGGGCTTAGATCGAACACCGGGGAGCTGTTTTTT.

To note about this clone: The germline gene is not matched at one end of the junction; a read error may be the cause. Other DNA sequences in the same sample also yield this CDR3. The chain uses TRBV28 and TRBJ1-2; D is uncertain. The CDR3 consists of 12 residues. The V gene's germline CDR1 is MDHEN and CDR2 SYDVKM. The CDR3 region is CASGILGTSYAF. The CDR3 DNA reads as TGTGCAAGCGGTATCCTCGGTACCTCGTATGCCTTC.

This clone was counted at least ten times. The J gene is TRBJ2-2, the V gene TRBV5-4, with a tentative D call TRBD2 (6 bases). In germline, CDR1 is SGHNT, CDR2 YYREEE (reference sequence). The CDR3 sequence is 16 residues long. Trimming took off 2 bases at V and 0 bases at J, with 11 bases between the two ends. The CDR3 loop is CASSFPASANTGELFF. The CDR3 nucleotides are TGTGCCAGCAGCTTCCCCGCTAGCGCGAACACCGGGGAGCTGTTTTTT.

With respect to this clone: The germline gene is not matched at one end of the junction; a read error may be the cause. V gene TRBV7-9 combines with J gene TRBJ1-6, with TRBD1 identical over 7 bases. The CDR3 is 14 amino acids. Per the germline V gene, CDR1 is SEHNR and CDR2 is FQNEAQ (reference sequence). CDR3: CASSTGTDNSHLHF. CDR3 coding DNA: TGTGCCAGCAGCACCGGGACAGATAATTCACACCTCCACTTT. The whole variable domain, remainder taken from reference TRBV7-9 and TRBJ1-6, is DTGVSQNPRHKITKRGQNVTFRCDPISEHNRLYWYRQTLGQGPEFLTYFQNEAQLEKSRLLSDRFSAERPKGSFSTLEIQRTEQGDSAMYLCASSTGTDNSHLHFGNGTRLTVT.

This clone was counted many times. This rearrangement joins TRBV6-1 to TRBJ1-1; D gene unclear. The CDR3 covers 14 residues. V was trimmed by 8 bases and J by 2 bases, leaving 15 bases between them. Germline assignment: CDR1 MNHNS and CDR2 SASEGT. The CDR3 sequence: CASGKSSRNTEAFF. As DNA, the CDR3 is TGTGCCAGCGGTAAAAGCAGCCGTAACACTGAAGCTTTCTTT.

There are a few counts of this clone. The chain uses TRBV20-1 and TRBJ1-4; 11 bases are shared with TRBD1. After removal of 3 bases from V and 10 bases from J, the junction contained 7 bases not matched to a gene. CDR1 is DFQATT, CDR2 SNEGSKA, per germline (reference sequence). The CDR3 spans 14 residues. The CDR3 DNA follows: TGCAGTGCTAGGCAGGGGACAGGGGGAGGAAAACTGTTTTTT. Residues: CSARQGTGGGKLFF.

This clone was seen ten or more times. V gene TRBV7-2 combines with J gene TRBJ2-7; D call uncertain. V lost 3 bases to trimming and J lost 6 bases, with 18 bases between them. There are 15 residues in the CDR3. Germline CDR1 and CDR2: SGHTA and FQGNSA. CDR3 residues: CASSFPRLPPSEQYF. Here the CDR3 DNA reads TGTGCCAGCAGCTTCCCTAGACTCCCACCCAGCGAGCAGTACTTC.

The chain joins TRBV18 to TRBJ2-3; D is ambiguous. From germline, CDR1 is KGHSH and CDR2 LQKENI. Trimming shortened V by 6 bases and J by 2 bases, and 12 bases separated the two germline ends. The CDR3 has 14 amino acids. The CDR3: CASSAFEDTDTQYF. The DNA of the CDR3 is TGTGCCAGCTCGGCCTTTGAGGACACAGATACGCAGTATTTT.

Ten or more counts support this clone. Other DNA variants within this sample encode the same CDR3. J is TRBJ2-5 and V is TRBV5-4; 11 bases match TRBD2. The V segment lost 1 base and the J segment 4 bases; nucleotides outside the gene matches: 3. The CDR3 is 15 residues long. Looked up from germline, CDR1 is SGHNT and CDR2 is YYREEE (reference sequence). CDR3 protein: CASSLIGTSGETQYF. The CDR3 bases are TGTGCCAGCAGCTTGATCGGGACTAGCGGAGAGACCCAGTACTTC.

This clone has only a few counts. This sequence joins TRBV2 and TRBJ1-1, with D uncertain. Trimming left V 6 bases short and J 1 base short, with 6 bases between. The CDR3 has 12 amino acids. The germline V gene has CDR1 SNHLY and CDR2 FYNNEI. The CDR3 DNA reads as TGTGCCAGCAGGAGAGGGAACACTGAAGCTTTCTTT. As protein: CASRRGNTEAFF.

The chain couples TRBV20-1 to TRBJ1-2; maybe TRBD1 (5 bases). The CDR3 consists of 13 residues. Trimming cost V 5 bases and J 0 bases, with 10 bases left between them. Germline V CDR1 and CDR2: DFQATT, SNEGSKA (reference sequence). CDR3 DNA sequence: TGCAGTGCTGGGGACGGACCTAACTATGGCTACACCTTC. The encoded protein is CSAGDGPNYGYTF.

This clone showed up just a few times. The chain has TRBV28 and TRBJ2-7, with 7 bases lining up with TRBD1. V lost 6 bases, J lost 7 bases, and 12 bases stayed unmatched. This CDR3 contains 14 residues. Germline values: CDR1 MDHEN, CDR2 SYDVKM. CDR3 sequence reads: CASRPPGQLNEQYF. CDR3 nucleotides: TGTGCCAGCAGACCTCCGGGACAGCTGAATGAGCAGTACTTC.

The table lists this clone with many counts. The J gene is TRBJ2-2, the V gene TRBV20-1; 8 nucleotides align to TRBD2. V was pared by 0 bases and J by 3 bases, with 12 bases of the junction left unmatched. The CDR3 has 18 amino acids. Per germline, CDR1 DFQATT and CDR2 SNEGSKA (reference sequence). In nucleotides, the CDR3 is TGCAGTGCTAGAGATGGGCTAGCGGGCTCCCCGGACACCGGGGAGCTGTTTTTT. Encoded protein: CSARDGLAGSPDTGELFF.

As regards this clone: This could be a read error, since a much larger clone is one nucleotide away. The gene calls are TRBV19 and TRBJ2-3, with 7 bases that match TRBD2. V dropped 1 base and J dropped 10; count of bases not matched to a gene: 14. Germline V gene lookup returns CDR1 LNHDA and CDR2 SQIVND (reference sequence). The CDR3 consists of 16 residues. The CDR3 reads CASSIGREPSRDAQYF. Written as DNA, the CDR3 is TGTGCCAGTAGTATAGGGCGGGAGCCCTCAAGGGATGCGCAGTATTTT. Complete variable domain (other parts from reference TRBV19 and TRBJ2-3): DGGITQSPKYLFRKEGQNVTLSCEQNLNHDAMYWYRQDPGQGLRLIYYSQIVNDFQKGDIAEGYSVSREKKESFPLTVTSAQKNPTAFYLCASSIGREPSRDAQYFGPGTRLTVL.

This clone has more than one count but fewer than ten. The V and J genes are TRBV12-3 or TRBV12-4 and TRBJ2-3; D remains unclear. V was shortened by 6 bases and J by 5 bases, with 6 bases between the two germline ends. CDR3 length: 11 amino acids. DNA for the CDR3: TGTGCCAGCAGCCGAGGAGATACGCAGTATTTT. The encoded protein is CASSRGDTQYF.

This clone occurred many times. The V gene is TRBV7-8, the J gene TRBJ1-5; D is undetermined. V was clipped by 5 bases and J by 1 base, with 15 bases between them. The CDR3 has 16 residues. CDR1 is SGHVS, CDR2 FQNEAQ, per germline. CDR3 coding DNA: TGTGCCAGCAGCCTCGGGATCCAATACAGCAATCAGCCCCAGCATTTT. Its protein product is CASSLGIQYSNQPQHF.